Sequencing of this T cell receptor beta chain was carried out in a study of CD4 T cells in relation to SARS-CoV-2 and coronaviruses. Across the study: Shared crossreactive spike epitopes were mapped to their HLA restriction.

Only in-frame clones appear in the TCRdb table, and some are missing; sequencing was by immunoSEQ multiplex PCR. The table shows just under 65,000 clones, with about 95% occurring only once. As concerns this clone: Antigen unknown.

V lost 5 bases and J lost 0, with 5 bases in between. This CDR3 comprises 13 residues. Findings and limits, study-wide: Memory recall responses, not primary responses primed in culture, are what the assay detects. This crossreactivity analysis covered spike protein alone, no other viral proteins.

The unexposed donors gave CD4+ T cells in about 2011-2018, prior to COVID-19. Input material: naive CD4+ T cells from PBMCs. Specified subset: naive CD4+ T cells isolated by negative enrichment. V gene TRBV12-3 or TRBV12-4 combines with J gene TRBJ2-4; no clear D gene. The clonotype originates from a human donor in good health. The CDR3 is CASSPQAKNIQYF. The DNA for the CDR3 is TGTGCCAGCAGTCCCCAAGCCAAAAACATTCAGTACTTC.